This TCR beta chain emerged from a study of T cells in Graves' hyperthyroidism and ophthalmopathy. Study-wide results and limits: Ophthalmopathy, as predicted by the model, came a median 6.5 months after the prediction. Peripheral blood also featured most of the thyroid clonotypes expanded above 0.001.

Trimming pared 3 bases from V and 6 bases from J, leaving 18 bases between. This CDR3 spans 15 amino acids. The V gene's germline CDR1 is GTSNPN and CDR2 SVGIG (reference sequence). Concerning this clonotype itself: The target antigen is unknown.

Stability of Graves' hyperthyroidism was defined as absent ophthalmopathy progression within 18 months. Amplification targeted TCR beta CDR3 regions from RNA transcripts. The HTBI primer set served for first-round RT-PCR of the TCR CDR3. MiXCR, run by TCRdb on the multiplex PCR reads, gives a single entry per CDR3 protein. The sample shows approximately 600,000 distinct CDR3 sequences, around 15% of them seen only once. The sequence came from a woman aged 25 to 45 with Graves' hyperthyroidism. The sample comprised blood. V usage is TRBV30 and J usage is TRBJ1-3; D perhaps matches TRBD1 (5 bases). The CDR3 loop reads CAWSLGVRDANTIYF. Written as DNA, the CDR3 is TGTGCCTGGAGCTTGGGCGTCAGGGACGCAAACACCATATATTTT.